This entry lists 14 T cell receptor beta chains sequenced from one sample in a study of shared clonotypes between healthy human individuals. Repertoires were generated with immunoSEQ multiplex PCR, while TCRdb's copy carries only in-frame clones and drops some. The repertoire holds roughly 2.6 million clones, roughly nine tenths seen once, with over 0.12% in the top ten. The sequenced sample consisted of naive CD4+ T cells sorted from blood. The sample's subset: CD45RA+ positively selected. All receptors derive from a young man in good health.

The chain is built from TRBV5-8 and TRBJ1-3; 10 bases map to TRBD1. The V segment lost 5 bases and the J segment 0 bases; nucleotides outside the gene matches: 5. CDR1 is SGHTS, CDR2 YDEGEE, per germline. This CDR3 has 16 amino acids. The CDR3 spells CASRGGQGRSGNTIYF. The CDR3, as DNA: TGTGCCAGCAGAGGGGGACAGGGGCGCTCTGGAAACACCATATATTTT. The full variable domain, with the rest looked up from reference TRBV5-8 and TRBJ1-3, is EAGVTQSPTHLIKTRGQQATLRCSPISGHTSVYWYQQALGLGLQFLLWYDEGEERNRGNFPPRFSGRQFPNYSSELNVNALELEDSALYLCASRGGQGRSGNTIYFGEGSWLTVV.

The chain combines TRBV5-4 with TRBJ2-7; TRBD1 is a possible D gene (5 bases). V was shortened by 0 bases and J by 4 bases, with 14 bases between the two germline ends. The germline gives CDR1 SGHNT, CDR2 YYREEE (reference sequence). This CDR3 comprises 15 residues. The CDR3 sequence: CASSLAGQGYYEQYF. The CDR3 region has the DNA TGTGCCAGCAGCTTGGCCGGGCAGGGCTATTACGAGCAGTACTTC.

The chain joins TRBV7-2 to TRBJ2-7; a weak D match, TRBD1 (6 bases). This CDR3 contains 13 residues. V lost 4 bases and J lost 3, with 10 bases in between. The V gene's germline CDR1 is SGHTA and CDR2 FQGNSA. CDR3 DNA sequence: TGTGCCAGCAGCTCAGTGACAGGCTACGAGCAGTACTTC. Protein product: CASSSVTGYEQYF.

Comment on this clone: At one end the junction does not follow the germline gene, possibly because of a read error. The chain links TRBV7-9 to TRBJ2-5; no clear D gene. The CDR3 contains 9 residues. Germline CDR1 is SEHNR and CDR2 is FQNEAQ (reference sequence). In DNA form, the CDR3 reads TGTGCCAGCAGCCGCGAAGAAAACTTC. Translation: CASSREENF.

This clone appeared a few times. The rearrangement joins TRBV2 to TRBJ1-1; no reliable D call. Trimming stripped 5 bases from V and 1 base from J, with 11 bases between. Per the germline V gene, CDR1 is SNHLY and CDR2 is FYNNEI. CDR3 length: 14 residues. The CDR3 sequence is CASSSFRQNTEAFF. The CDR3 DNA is TGTGCCAGCAGTTCCTTTCGACAGAACACTGAAGCTTTCTTT.

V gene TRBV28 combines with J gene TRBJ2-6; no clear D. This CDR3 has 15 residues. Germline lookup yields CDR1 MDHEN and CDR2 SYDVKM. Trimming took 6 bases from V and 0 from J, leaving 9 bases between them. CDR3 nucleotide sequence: TGTGCCAGCAGCTCGGTCGACTCTGGGGCCAACGTCCTGACTTTC. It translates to CASSSVDSGANVLTF.

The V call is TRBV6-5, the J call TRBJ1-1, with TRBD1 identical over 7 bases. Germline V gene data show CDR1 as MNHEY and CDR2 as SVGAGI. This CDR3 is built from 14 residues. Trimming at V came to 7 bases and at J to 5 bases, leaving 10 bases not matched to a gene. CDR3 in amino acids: CASTPRAGGTEAFF. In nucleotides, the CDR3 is TGTGCCAGCACCCCCCGGGCAGGGGGGACTGAAGCTTTCTTT.

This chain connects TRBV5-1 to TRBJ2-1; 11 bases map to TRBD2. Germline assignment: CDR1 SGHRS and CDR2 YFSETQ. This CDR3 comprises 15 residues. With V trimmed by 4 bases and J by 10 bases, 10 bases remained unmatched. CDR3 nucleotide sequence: TGCGCCAGCAGCCTTACTAGCGGGAGATCCGGAGAGCAGTTCTTC. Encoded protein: CASSLTSGRSGEQFF.

CDR3 protein: CASIGTYYNEQFF. The CDR3 DNA is TGTGCCAGTATAGGCACCTACTACAATGAGCAGTTCTTC. The chain uses TRBV19 and TRBJ2-1; D not resolved. Germline V lookup: CDR1 LNHDA, CDR2 SQIVND (reference sequence). The V end was cut by 7 bases, the J end by 3 bases, with 10 bases between. The CDR3 totals 13 residues. Complete variable domain (other parts from reference TRBV19 and TRBJ2-1): DGGITQSPKYLFRKEGQNVTLSCEQNLNHDAMYWYRQDPGQGLRLIYYSQIVNDFQKGDIAEGYSVSREKKESFPLTVTSAQKNPTAFYLCASIGTYYNEQFFGPGTRLTVL.

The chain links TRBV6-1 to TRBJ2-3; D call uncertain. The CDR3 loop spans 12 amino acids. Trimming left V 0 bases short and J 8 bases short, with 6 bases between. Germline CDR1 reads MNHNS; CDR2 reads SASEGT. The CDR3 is CASSEASGTQYF. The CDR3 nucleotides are TGTGCCAGCAGTGAAGCAAGTGGTACGCAGTATTTT.

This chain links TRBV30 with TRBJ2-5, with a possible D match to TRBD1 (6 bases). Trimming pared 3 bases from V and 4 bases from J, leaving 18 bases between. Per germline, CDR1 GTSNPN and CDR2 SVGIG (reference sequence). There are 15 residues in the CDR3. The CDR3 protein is CAWRDRTGSPETQYF. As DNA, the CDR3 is TGTGCCTGGAGGGACCGAACAGGGAGCCCAGAGACCCAGTACTTC. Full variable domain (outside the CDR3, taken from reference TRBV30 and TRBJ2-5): SQTIHQWPATLVQPVGSPLSLECTVEGTSNPNLYWYRQAAGRGLQLLFYSVGIGQISSEVPQNLSASRPQDRQFILSSKKLLLSDSGFYLCAWRDRTGSPETQYFGPGTRLLVL.

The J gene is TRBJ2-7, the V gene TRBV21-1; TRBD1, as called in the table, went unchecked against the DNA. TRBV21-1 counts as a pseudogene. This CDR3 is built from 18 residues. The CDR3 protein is CASSKAPDRTGGIHEQYF. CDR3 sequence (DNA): TGTGCCAGCAGCAAAGCGCCCGACAGGACAGGTGGTATCCACGAGCAGTACTTC.

CDR3 in DNA: TGTGCCAGCAGCTTGGAAACAGGGAGGGTCTATGGCTACACCTTC. Translating gives CASSLETGRVYGYTF. The V call is TRBV5-4, the J call TRBJ1-2; tentative D call: TRBD1 (6 bases). The CDR3 extends over 15 amino acids. Germline V lookup: CDR1 SGHNT, CDR2 YYREEE (reference sequence). Trimming took off 0 bases at V and 4 bases at J, with 13 bases between the two ends. Full variable domain (remainder filled in from reference TRBV5-4 and TRBJ1-2): ETGVTQSPTHLIKTRGQQVTLRCSSQSGHNTVSWYQQALGQGPQFIFQYYREEENGRGNFPPRFSGLQFPNYSSELNVNALELDDSALYLCASSLETGRVYGYTFGSGTRLTVV.

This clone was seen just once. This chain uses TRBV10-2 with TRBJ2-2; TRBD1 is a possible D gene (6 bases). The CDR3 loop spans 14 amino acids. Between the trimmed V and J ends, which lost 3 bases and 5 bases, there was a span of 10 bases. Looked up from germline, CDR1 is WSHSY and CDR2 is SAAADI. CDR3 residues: CASSDQGWTGELFF. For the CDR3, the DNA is TGCGCCAGCAGTGACCAGGGGTGGACCGGGGAGCTGTTTTTT.